This T cell receptor beta chain originates from a study of metastatic and nonmetastatic thyroid tumors. In its sample, this clone was seen many times. CDR1 and CDR2 (germline): SNHLY, FYNNEI. V lost 1 base and J lost 9, with 9 bases in between. This CDR3 has 12 residues. In the study's own analysis: Differences in CDR3 between clinicopathological groups were drawn on to build a classifier intended to discriminate distant-metastatic papillary thyroid cancer patients. TCRdb re-called the PCR reads through MiXCR. The V and J calls and clone size come from TCRdb's table, not from the authors' own analysis. The profile covers approximately 90,000 clones, with over 8.5% appearing a single time and around 8.5% taken by the ten largest. Nobody among the patients had been given any treatment before thyroid surgery.

Material for sequencing was blood. This clonotype was obtained from a female donor with papillary thyroid cancer or a benign thyroid nodule (not recorded which). Some clones in this sample may be carry-over from other donors' samples. The V and J genes are TRBV2 and TRBJ2-5, with D perhaps TRBD1 or TRBD2 (5 bases each). CDR3 DNA sequence: TGTGCCAGCAGTGAAGGGGACCCAGCCCAGTACTTC. It encodes CASSEGDPAQYF. Full variable domain (remainder filled in from reference TRBV2 and TRBJ2-5): EPEVTQTPSHQVTQMGQEVILRCVPISNHLYFYWYRQILGQKVEFLVSFYNNEISEKSEIFDDQFSVERPDGSNFTLKIRSTKLEDSAMYFCASSEGDPAQYFGPGTRLLVL.